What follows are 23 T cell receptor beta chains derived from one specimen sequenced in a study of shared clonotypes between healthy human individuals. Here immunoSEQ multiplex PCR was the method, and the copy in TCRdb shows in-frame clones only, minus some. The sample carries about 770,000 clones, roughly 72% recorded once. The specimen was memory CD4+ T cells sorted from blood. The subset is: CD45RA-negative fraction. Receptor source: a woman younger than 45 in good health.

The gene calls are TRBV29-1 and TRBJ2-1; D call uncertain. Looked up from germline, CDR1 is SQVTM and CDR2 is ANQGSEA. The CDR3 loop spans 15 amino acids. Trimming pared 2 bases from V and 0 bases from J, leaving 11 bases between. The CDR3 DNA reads TGCAGCGTTGAAAGCAAGTGGAGCTCCTACAATGAGCAGTTCTTC. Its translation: CSVESKWSSYNEQFF.

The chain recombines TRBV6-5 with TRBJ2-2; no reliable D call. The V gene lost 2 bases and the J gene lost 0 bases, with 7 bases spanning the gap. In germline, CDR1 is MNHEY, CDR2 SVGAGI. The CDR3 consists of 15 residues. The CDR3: CASSYSTANTGELFF. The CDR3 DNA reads TGTGCCAGCAGTTACAGCACCGCGAACACCGGGGAGCTGTTTTTT.

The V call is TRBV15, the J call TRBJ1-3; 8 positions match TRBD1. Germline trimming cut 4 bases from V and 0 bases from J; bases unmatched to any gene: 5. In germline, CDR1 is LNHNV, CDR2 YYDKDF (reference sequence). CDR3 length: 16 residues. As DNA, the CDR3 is TGTGCCACCAGCAACGACAGGGGAAGCTCTGGAAACACCATATATTTT. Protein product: CATSNDRGSSGNTIYF. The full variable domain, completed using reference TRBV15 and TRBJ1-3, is DAMVIQNPRYQVTQFGKPVTLSCSQTLNHNVMYWYQQKSSQAPKLLFHYYDKDFNNEADTPDNFQSRRPNTSFCFLDIRSPGLGDTAMYLCATSNDRGSSGNTIYFGEGSWLTVV.

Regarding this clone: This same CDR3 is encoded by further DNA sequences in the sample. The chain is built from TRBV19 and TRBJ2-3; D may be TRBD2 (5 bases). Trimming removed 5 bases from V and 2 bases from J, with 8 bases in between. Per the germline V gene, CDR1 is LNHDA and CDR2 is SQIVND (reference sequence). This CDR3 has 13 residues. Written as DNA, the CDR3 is TGTGCCAGTAGTGGGAGCCTCACAGATACGCAGTATTTT. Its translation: CASSGSLTDTQYF.

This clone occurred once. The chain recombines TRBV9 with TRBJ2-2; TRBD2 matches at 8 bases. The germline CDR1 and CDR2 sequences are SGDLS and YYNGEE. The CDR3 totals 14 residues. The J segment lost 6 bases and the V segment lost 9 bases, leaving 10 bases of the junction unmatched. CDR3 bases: TGTGCCACAGGACCCGGGAGGGTAGCCGGGGAGCTGTTTTTT. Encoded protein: CATGPGRVAGELFF.

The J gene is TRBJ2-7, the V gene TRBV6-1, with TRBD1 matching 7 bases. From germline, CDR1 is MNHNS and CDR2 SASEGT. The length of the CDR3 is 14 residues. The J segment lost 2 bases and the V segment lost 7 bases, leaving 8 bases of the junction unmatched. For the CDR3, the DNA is TGTGCCAGCAAATCGGTACAGGGGCCCTACGAGCAGTACTTC. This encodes CASKSVQGPYEQYF.

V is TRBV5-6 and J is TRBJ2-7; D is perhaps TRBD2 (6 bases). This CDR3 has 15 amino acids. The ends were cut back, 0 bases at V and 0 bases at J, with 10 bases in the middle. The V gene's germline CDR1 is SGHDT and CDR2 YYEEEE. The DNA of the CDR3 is TGTGCCAGCAGCTTGGTACGGGGGTACTCCTACGAGCAGTACTTC. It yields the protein CASSLVRGYSYEQYF. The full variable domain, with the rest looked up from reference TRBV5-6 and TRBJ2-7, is DAGVTQSPTHLIKTRGQQVTLRCSPKSGHDTVSWYQQALGQGPQFIFQYYEEEERQRGNFPDRFSGHQFPNYSSELNVNALLLGDSALYLCASSLVRGYSYEQYFGPGTRLTVT.

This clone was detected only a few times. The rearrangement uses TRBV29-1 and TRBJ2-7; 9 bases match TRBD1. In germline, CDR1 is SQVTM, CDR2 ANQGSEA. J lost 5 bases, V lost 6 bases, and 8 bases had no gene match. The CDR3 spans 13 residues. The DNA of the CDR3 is TGCAGCGTGCCACCGGGACAGGGAAACGAGCAGTACTTC. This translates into CSVPPGQGNEQYF.

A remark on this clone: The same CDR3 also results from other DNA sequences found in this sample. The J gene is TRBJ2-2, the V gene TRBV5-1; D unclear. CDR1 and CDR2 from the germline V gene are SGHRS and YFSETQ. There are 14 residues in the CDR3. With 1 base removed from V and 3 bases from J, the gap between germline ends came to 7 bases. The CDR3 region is CASSLLSDTGELFF. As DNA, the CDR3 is TGCGCCAGCAGCTTGCTGTCAGACACCGGGGAGCTGTTTTTT.

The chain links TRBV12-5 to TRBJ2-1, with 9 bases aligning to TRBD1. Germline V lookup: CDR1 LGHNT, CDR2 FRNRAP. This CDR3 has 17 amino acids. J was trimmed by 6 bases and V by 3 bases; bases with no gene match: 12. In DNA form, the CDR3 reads TGTGCTAGTGGTTTTCGACCATGGACAGGGGACGTCAATGAGCAGTTCTTC. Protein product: CASGFRPWTGDVNEQFF.

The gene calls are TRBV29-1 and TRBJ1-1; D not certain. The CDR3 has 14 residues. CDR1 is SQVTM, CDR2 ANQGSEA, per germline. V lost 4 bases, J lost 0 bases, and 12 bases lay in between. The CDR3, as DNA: TGCAGCGTTGTTTTGGGCACGATGAACACTGAAGCTTTCTTT. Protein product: CSVVLGTMNTEAFF.

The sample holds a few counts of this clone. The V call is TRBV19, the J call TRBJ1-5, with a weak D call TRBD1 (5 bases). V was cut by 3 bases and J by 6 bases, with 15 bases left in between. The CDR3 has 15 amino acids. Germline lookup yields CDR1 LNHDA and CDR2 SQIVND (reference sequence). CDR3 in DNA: TGTGCCAGTAGTATTGGTTCGGGGGGGACTCAGCCCCAGCATTTT. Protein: CASSIGSGGTQPQHF.

The CDR3 is CASSSTGQGFVGYTF. CDR3 bases: TGTGCCAGCAGCTCTACGGGACAGGGATTCGTTGGCTACACCTTC. The V call is TRBV7-8, the J call TRBJ1-2, with TRBD1 matching 9 bases. J was trimmed by 7 bases and V by 4 bases; bases with no gene match: 10. Germline lookup yields CDR1 SGHVS and CDR2 FQNEAQ. CDR3 length equals 15 residues.

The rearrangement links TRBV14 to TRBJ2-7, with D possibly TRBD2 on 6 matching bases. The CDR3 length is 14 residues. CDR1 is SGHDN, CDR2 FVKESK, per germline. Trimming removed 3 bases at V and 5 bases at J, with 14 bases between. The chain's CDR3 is CASSQLEGGNEQYF. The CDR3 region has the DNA TGTGCCAGCAGCCAGTTGGAGGGAGGAAACGAGCAGTACTTC.

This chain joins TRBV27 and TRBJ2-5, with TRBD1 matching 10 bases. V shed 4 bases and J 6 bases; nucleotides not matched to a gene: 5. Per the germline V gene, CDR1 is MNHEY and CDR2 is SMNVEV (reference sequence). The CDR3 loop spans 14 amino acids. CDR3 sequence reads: CASSSTGGTKTQYF. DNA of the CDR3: TGTGCCAGCAGTTCGACAGGGGGCACTAAGACCCAGTACTTC.

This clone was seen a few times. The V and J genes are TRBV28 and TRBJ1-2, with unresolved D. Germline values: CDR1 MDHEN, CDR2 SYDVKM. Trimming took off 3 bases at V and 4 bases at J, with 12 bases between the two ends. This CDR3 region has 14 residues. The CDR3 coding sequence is TGTGCCAGCAGTTTCGGGGTGGAGATCTATGGCTACACCTTC. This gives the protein CASSFGVEIYGYTF.

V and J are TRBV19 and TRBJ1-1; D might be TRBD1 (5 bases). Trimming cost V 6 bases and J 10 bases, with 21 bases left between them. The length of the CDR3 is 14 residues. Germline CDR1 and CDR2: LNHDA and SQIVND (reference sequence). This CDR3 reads CASRGGGLRDGAFF. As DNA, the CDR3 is TGTGCCAGTAGAGGTGGGGGGTTGAGGGATGGAGCTTTCTTT.

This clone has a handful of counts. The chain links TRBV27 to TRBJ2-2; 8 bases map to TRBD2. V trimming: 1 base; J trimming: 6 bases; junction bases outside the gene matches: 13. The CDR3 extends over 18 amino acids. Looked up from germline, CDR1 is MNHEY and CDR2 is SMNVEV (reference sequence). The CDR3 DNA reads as TGTGCCAGCAGTTTATGGGCCGGGAGGGGAAGGGTGGCCGGGGAGCTGTTTTTT. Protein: CASSLWAGRGRVAGELFF.

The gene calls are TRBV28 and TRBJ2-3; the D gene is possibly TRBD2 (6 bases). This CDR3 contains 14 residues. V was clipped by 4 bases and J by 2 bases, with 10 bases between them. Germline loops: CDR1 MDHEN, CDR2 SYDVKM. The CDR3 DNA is TGTGCCAGCAGTTACGGGGGTTCCACAGATACGCAGTATTTT. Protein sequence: CASSYGGSTDTQYF. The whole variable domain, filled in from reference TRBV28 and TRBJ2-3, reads DVKVTQSSRYLVKRTGEKVFLECVQDMDHENMFWYRQDPGLGLRLIYFSYDVKMKEKGDIPEGYSVSREKKERFSLILESASTNQTSMYLCASSYGGSTDTQYFGPGTRLTVL.

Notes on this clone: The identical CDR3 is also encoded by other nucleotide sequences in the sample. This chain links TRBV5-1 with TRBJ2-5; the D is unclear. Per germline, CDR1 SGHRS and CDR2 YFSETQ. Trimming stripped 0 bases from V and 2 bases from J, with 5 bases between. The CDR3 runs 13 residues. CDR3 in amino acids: CASSLARQETQYF. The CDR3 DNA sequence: TGCGCCAGCAGCTTGGCGCGACAAGAGACCCAGTACTTC.

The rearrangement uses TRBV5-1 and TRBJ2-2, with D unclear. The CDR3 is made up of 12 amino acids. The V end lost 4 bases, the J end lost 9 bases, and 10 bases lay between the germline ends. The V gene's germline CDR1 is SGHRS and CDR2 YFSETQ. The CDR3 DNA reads TGCGCCAGCAGCCAACAGACGCGGGAGCTGTTTTTT. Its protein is CASSQQTRELFF.

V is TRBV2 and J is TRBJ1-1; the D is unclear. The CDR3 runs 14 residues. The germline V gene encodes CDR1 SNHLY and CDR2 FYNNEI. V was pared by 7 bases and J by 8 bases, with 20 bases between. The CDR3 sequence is CASNVGSGVWEAFF. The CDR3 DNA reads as TGTGCCAGCAACGTGGGGAGCGGGGTATGGGAAGCTTTCTTT.

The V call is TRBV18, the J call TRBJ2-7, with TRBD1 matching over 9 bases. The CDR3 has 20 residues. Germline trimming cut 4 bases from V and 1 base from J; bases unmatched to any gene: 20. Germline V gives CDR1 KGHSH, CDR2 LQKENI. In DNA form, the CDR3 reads TGTGCCAGCTCACTCGAGCGAAACCACCGGGACAGGGTTCTTTCCTACGAGCAGTACTTC. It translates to CASSLERNHRDRVLSYEQYF.